These 30 T cell receptor beta chains were sequenced from one sample in a study of post-analysis software for immune sequencing data. Study conclusions and caveats: Patients used five TRBV segments, including TRBV5-6, TRBV5-1 and TRBV20-1, more often than controls.

No antigen has been assigned to these receptors. The TCR beta cDNA libraries carried unique molecular identifiers. TCRdb re-called the PCR reads with MiXCR, one entry per CDR3 protein. The table shows around 440,000 distinct CDR3 sequences, with roughly 46% occurring only once. Source material: blood. The receptor source for this set is a girl aged 10 to 17 with multiple sclerosis.

This clonotype was counted a few times. DNA of the CDR3: TGCAGTGCTAGAAGTAGCGGGGTGGGGCCCTACGAGCAGTACTTC. Its protein product is CSARSSGVGPYEQYF. The genes are TRBV20-1 and TRBJ2-7; 8 bases align to TRBD2. V gave up 2 bases and J gave up 2 bases; unmatched junction bases: 8. CDR1 and CDR2 from the germline V gene are DFQATT and SNEGSKA (reference sequence). This CDR3 has 15 residues.

This chain connects TRBV7-9 to TRBJ2-5; unclear D gene. Deletions cut 4 bases from V and 0 bases from J, with 6 bases between. The CDR3 is made up of 13 amino acids. Per germline, CDR1 SEHNR and CDR2 FQNEAQ (reference sequence). CDR3 residues: CASSSYNQETQYF. The CDR3 region has the DNA TGTGCCAGCAGCTCCTATAACCAAGAGACCCAGTACTTC. Complete variable domain (other parts from reference TRBV7-9 and TRBJ2-5): DTGVSQNPRHKITKRGQNVTFRCDPISEHNRLYWYRQTLGQGPEFLTYFQNEAQLEKSRLLSDRFSAERPKGSFSTLEIQRTEQGDSAMYLCASSSYNQETQYFGPGTRLLVL.

This clonotype has only a few counts. The gene calls are TRBV6-2 or TRBV6-3 and TRBJ2-7; perhaps TRBD2 as D (6 bases). Trimming removed 6 bases from V and 5 bases from J, with 20 bases in between. CDR3 length: 15 amino acids. The germline V gene encodes CDR1 MNHEY and CDR2 SVGEGT. The CDR3 sequence: CASSYQGGIVHEQYF. Written as DNA, the CDR3 is TGTGCCAGCAGCTACCAAGGAGGGATAGTACACGAGCAGTACTTC.

This chain links TRBV7-2 with TRBJ2-7; 7 nucleotides match TRBD1. The CDR3 consists of 14 residues. With V trimmed by 7 bases and J by 3 bases, 9 bases remained unmatched. The germline V gene has CDR1 SGHTA and CDR2 FQGNSA. This CDR3 reads CASNPSQGNYEQYF. The CDR3 DNA reads as TGTGCCAGCAACCCATCACAGGGGAACTACGAGCAGTACTTC. The full variable domain, its missing parts supplied by reference TRBV7-2 and TRBJ2-7, is GAGVSQSPSNKVTEKGKDVELRCDPISGHTALYWYRQSLGQGLEFLIYFQGNSAPDKSGLPSDRFSAERTGGSVSTLTIQRTQQEDSAVYLCASNPSQGNYEQYFGPGTRLTVT.

This chain links TRBV19 with TRBJ2-7, with 7 bases lining up with TRBD1. V was pared by 5 bases and J by 1 base, with 8 bases of the junction left unmatched. The CDR3 runs to 15 residues. Germline V gene data show CDR1 as LNHDA and CDR2 as SQIVND (reference sequence). The CDR3 DNA is TGTGCCAGTAGTCCCCCGGGACAGCCTTCCTACGAGCAGTACTTC. Protein product: CASSPPGQPSYEQYF.

In DNA form, the CDR3 reads TGTGCCAGCAGTTCACTAAATAGCAATCAGCCCCAGCATTTT. Its protein is CASSSLNSNQPQHF. The J gene is TRBJ1-5, the V gene TRBV25-1; D unresolved. Trimming took off 5 bases at V and 0 bases at J, with 8 bases between the two ends. The CDR3 extends over 14 amino acids. CDR1 and CDR2 (germline): MGHDK, SYGVNS.

The chain uses TRBV10-3 and TRBJ2-1, with D possibly matching TRBD1 (6 bases). Trimming removed 11 bases at V and 9 bases at J, with 14 bases between. The CDR3 sequence is 11 residues long. Germline loops: CDR1 ENHRY, CDR2 SYGVKD. The CDR3 DNA is TGTGCCGTAACAGGGTCGGGTGAGCAGTTCTTC. Protein product: CAVTGSGEQFF.

The rearrangement uses TRBV6-6 and TRBJ2-1, with 10 bases aligning to TRBD2. The end of the DNA fits TRBJ2-7 better, so the J call may be wrong. Germline V CDR1 and CDR2: MNHNY, SVGAGI (reference sequence). The CDR3 has 16 residues. The CDR3 region is CASTDPLAGATYEQYF. For the CDR3, the DNA is TGTGCCAGCACCGACCCGCTAGCGGGGGCCACCTACGAGCAGTACTTC.

This clonotype has a single count. The V call is TRBV11-2, the J call TRBJ2-6, with a tentative D call TRBD1 (6 bases). The CDR3 has 18 residues. The germline gives CDR1 SGHAT, CDR2 FQNNGV. V was pared by 1 base and J by 0 bases, with 13 bases between. The CDR3 nucleotides are TGTGCCAGCAGCTTAGGATTAGACAGGAGCTCTGGGGCCAACGTCCTGACTTTC. The encoded protein is CASSLGLDRSSGANVLTF.

CDR3 protein: CASAAVQETQYF. The CDR3 DNA reads as TGTGCCAGCGCGGCAGTCCAAGAGACCCAGTACTTC. This rearrangement joins TRBV2 to TRBJ2-5; no clear D. CDR1 and CDR2 (germline): SNHLY, FYNNEI. V was cut by 8 bases and J by 1 base, with 8 bases left in between. The CDR3 spans 12 residues. The whole variable domain, filled in from reference TRBV2 and TRBJ2-5, reads EPEVTQTPSHQVTQMGQEVILRCVPISNHLYFYWYRQILGQKVEFLVSFYNNEISEKSEIFDDQFSVERPDGSNFTLKIRSTKLEDSAMYFCASAAVQETQYFGPGTRLLVL.

This chain links TRBV7-2 with TRBJ2-1; unclear D gene. CDR1 is SGHTA, CDR2 FQGNSA, per germline. This CDR3 is built from 12 residues. The ends were cut back, 1 base at V and 13 bases at J, with 11 bases in the middle. The CDR3 loop is CASSLERPKQFF. The DNA of the CDR3 is TGTGCCAGCAGCTTAGAAAGACCCAAACAGTTCTTC.

This clonotype was found a few times. The V and J genes are TRBV20-1 and TRBJ2-7; TRBD2 is a possible D gene (6 bases). The germline CDR1 and CDR2 sequences are DFQATT and SNEGSKA (reference sequence). The V end was cut by 3 bases, the J end by 4 bases, with 22 bases between. The CDR3 has 16 residues. Here the CDR3 DNA reads TGCAGTGCTAGGTCCCTAATAACCGGGACTCTTTACGAGCAGTACTTC. This encodes CSARSLITGTLYEQYF.

V gene TRBV29-1 combines with J gene TRBJ1-1; TRBD1 agrees at 7 bases. The V segment lost 0 bases and the J segment 8 bases; nucleotides outside the gene matches: 9. CDR1 is SQVTM, CDR2 ANQGSEA, per germline. The CDR3 consists of 14 residues. The CDR3 region is CSVEDPVTGKEAFF. The CDR3 DNA reads TGCAGCGTTGAAGATCCCGTGACAGGGAAGGAAGCTTTCTTT.

This clonotype was seen more than once but under ten times. The CDR3 sequence: CASSWGPADGNEQFF. The CDR3 DNA reads TGCGCCAGCAGCTGGGGACCGGCGGACGGCAATGAGCAGTTCTTC. The rearrangement uses TRBV5-1 and TRBJ2-1; D is tentatively TRBD1 or TRBD2 (5 bases each). The germline V gene has CDR1 SGHRS and CDR2 YFSETQ. V was cut by 3 bases and J by 6 bases, with 16 bases left in between. The CDR3 extends over 15 amino acids.

The rearrangement links TRBV20-1 to TRBJ1-1; 9 bases fit TRBD1. J gave up 0 bases and V 6 bases, and 8 bases lay outside the gene matches. The CDR3 length is 15 residues. From germline, CDR1 is DFQATT and CDR2 SNEGSKA (reference sequence). The CDR3 sequence: CSAKTGGPMNTEAFF. CDR3 sequence (DNA): TGCAGTGCGAAGACAGGGGGACCCATGAACACTGAAGCTTTCTTT.

The V gene is TRBV6-7, the J gene TRBJ1-5; D is unclear. TRBV6-7 falls under the ORF class, with uncertain function. CDR3 size: 15 residues. Trimming shortened V by 6 bases and J by 1 base, and 13 bases separated the two germline ends. CDR3 DNA sequence: TGTGCCAGCAGCTCCGGAGGGAAGAGCAATCAGCCCCAGCATTTT. Encoded protein: CASSSGGKSNQPQHF.

This clonotype was picked up many times. One end of the junction varies from germline; a read error may be responsible. The chain recombines TRBV5-1 with TRBJ1-2; a possible D gene is TRBD1 (5 bases). Germline loops: CDR1 SGHRS, CDR2 YFSETQ. The CDR3 is 12 amino acids. The DNA for the CDR3 is TGTGCCAGCAGTCGAGGGGATTATGGCTACACCTTC. This translates into CASSRGDYGYTF.

Details on this clonotype: A read error may account for a junction end that differs from germline. This chain uses TRBV29-1 with TRBJ1-2; D uncertain. From germline, CDR1 is SQVTM and CDR2 ANQGSEA. The CDR3 is made up of 12 amino acids. CDR3 in amino acids: CGVEDRTYGYTF. CDR3 nucleotides: TGCGGCGTTGAGGACCGGACCTATGGCTACACCTTT.

Only a few counts were recorded for this clonotype. This chain connects TRBV29-1 to TRBJ2-7, with TRBD2 matching over 7 bases. J gave up 0 bases and V 5 bases, and 4 bases lay outside the gene matches. The CDR3 has 13 residues. The V gene's germline CDR1 is SQVTM and CDR2 ANQGSEA. The CDR3 region is CSVRGGSSYEQYF. The CDR3 DNA sequence: TGCAGCGTTCGCGGCGGGAGCTCCTACGAGCAGTACTTC.

This rearrangement joins TRBV5-1 to TRBJ1-1, with 11 bases matching TRBD1. CDR3 size: 15 residues. V was clipped by 4 bases and J by 6 bases; unmatched bases: 8. Germline CDR1 SGHRS, CDR2 YFSETQ. CDR3 amino acids: CASSLRDRGFAEAFF. The CDR3 DNA reads as TGCGCCAGCAGCCTACGGGACAGGGGGTTCGCTGAAGCTTTCTTT.

Worth noting for this clonotype: A read error is possible here, since a much larger clone lies one base away. The chain carries TRBV9 and TRBJ2-1, with D uncertain. V dropped 0 bases and J dropped 5 bases, with 15 bases sitting between them. The germline V gene encodes CDR1 SGDLS and CDR2 YYNGEE. The CDR3 extends over 16 amino acids. CDR3 DNA sequence: TGTGCCAGCAGCGTAGACCCCCTTGAAGGAAACAATGAGCAGTTCTTC. Translated: CASSVDPLEGNNEQFF.

The count of this clonotype is one. The V gene is TRBV27, the J gene TRBJ2-1, with 8 bases that match TRBD2. This CDR3 spans 14 amino acids. The germline gives CDR1 MNHEY, CDR2 SMNVEV (reference sequence). Trimming removed 2 bases from V and 7 bases from J; junction bases left unmatched: 4. CDR3 loop: CASSLRSGGNEQFF. The CDR3 DNA sequence: TGTGCCAGCAGTTTAAGGTCGGGAGGGAATGAGCAGTTCTTC.

This clonotype was detected only a few times. V usage is TRBV12-3 or TRBV12-4 and J usage is TRBJ1-4, with no clear D. There are 15 residues in the CDR3. V was shortened by 5 bases and J by 10 bases, with 20 bases between the two germline ends. The CDR3: CASSTPGKGSGKLFF. The CDR3 DNA is TGTGCCAGCAGTACTCCCGGGAAAGGAAGTGGAAAACTGTTTTTT.

This clonotype was detected once. Since a much larger clone is just one base distant, this may be a read error. This rearrangement joins TRBV20-1 to TRBJ2-1; TRBD2 agrees at 8 bases. The last part of the DNA fits TRBJ2-7 better; the J call may be wrong. The CDR3 loop spans 15 amino acids. Per germline, CDR1 DFQATT and CDR2 SNEGSKA (reference sequence). The CDR3 reads CSASSWQREYNEQYF. The CDR3 region has the DNA TGCAGTGCTAGTTCTTGGCAGCGGGAGTACAATGAGCAGTACTTC.

In this sample, this clonotype turned up a few times. The genes are TRBV7-2 and TRBJ1-2; tentative D call: TRBD1 (6 bases). The CDR3 sequence is 13 residues long. Germline loops: CDR1 SGHTA, CDR2 FQGNSA. Trimming cost V 0 bases and J 6 bases, with 8 bases left between them. The CDR3: CASSLATGHGYTF. The CDR3 nucleotides read TGTGCCAGCAGCTTAGCTACAGGGCATGGCTACACCTTC.

The rearrangement links TRBV27 to TRBJ2-7; D is unclear. From germline, CDR1 is MNHEY and CDR2 SMNVEV (reference sequence). Deletions cut 6 bases from V and 2 bases from J, with 14 bases between. CDR3 length: 14 amino acids. The CDR3: CASRLGTQPYEQYF. In DNA form, the CDR3 reads TGTGCCAGCAGGTTAGGCACCCAACCCTACGAGCAGTACTTC.

This chain uses TRBV12-3 or TRBV12-4 with TRBJ2-3; 10 nucleotides match TRBD2. The CDR3 has 18 residues. With 5 bases clipped from V and 7 bases from J, the junction kept 18 bases outside the gene matches. CDR3 sequence: CASSKFQASGRVGNTQYF. CDR3 in DNA: TGTGCCAGCAGTAAATTTCAAGCTAGCGGGAGAGTCGGAAATACGCAGTATTTT.

This clonotype has more than one count but fewer than ten. V and J are TRBV6-5 and TRBJ2-7; a possible D gene is TRBD2 (5 bases). V was pared by 2 bases and J by 6 bases, with 8 bases between. Germline lookup yields CDR1 MNHEY and CDR2 SVGAGI. The CDR3 is 12 residues long. The chain's CDR3 is CASSYVGSEQYF. For the CDR3, the DNA is TGTGCCAGCAGTTACGTAGGGAGCGAGCAGTACTTC.

CDR3 region: CATRGQGASYNEQFF. The DNA for the CDR3 is TGTGCCACCAGAGGACAGGGGGCTTCCTACAATGAGCAGTTCTTC. V gene TRBV24-1 combines with J gene TRBJ2-1; 11 bases align to TRBD1. Germline loops: CDR1 KGHDR, CDR2 SFDVKD. J gave up 1 base and V 7 bases, and 2 bases lay outside the gene matches. The CDR3 is made up of 15 amino acids.

Ten or more counts support this clonotype. The chain has TRBV20-1 and TRBJ2-1; 8 nucleotides match TRBD2. Germline lookup yields CDR1 DFQATT and CDR2 SNEGSKA (reference sequence). The CDR3 is 14 amino acids. The CDR3 bases are TGCAGCGCCCGGAGCGGGAGCTCCTACAATGAGCAGTTCTTC. This translates into CSARSGSSYNEQFF.